This T cell receptor (beta chain) was observed in a study of T cell changes during pregnancy in multiple sclerosis (dated by TCRdb to between 2018 and 2021). In the study overall: In women with multiple sclerosis, the researchers looked at how the T cell repertoire shifted as pregnancy progressed.

Receptor libraries were prepared by the immunoSEQ multiplex PCR assay. Entries here come from immuneACCESS through TCRdb and include only in-frame sequences with V and J called. Some clones fail to appear in such tables; in the studies checked, an unresolved V gene covers under half of the shortfall, and the cause of the remainder is unknown. The sample contains about 40,000 clones, 85% to 95% of them found a single time. In total, the top ten clones hold under 0.9% of the sample. On this clone: Its cognate antigen has yet to be identified. The input lacks base qualities; no much larger clone sits a single base away.

From the germline V gene, CDR1 is MNHNS and CDR2 is SASEGT. V is shortened by 11 bases, J by 5 bases, and the region joining them spans 16 bases. From its cysteine to its phenylalanine, the CDR3 spans 12 amino acids. Only the CDR3 part of the read is kept: 36 bases, read in frame from the first base. The specimen was CD4+ T cells from peripheral blood mononuclear cells, collected before pregnancy. This receptor was identified in a female donor with multiple sclerosis, enrolled in a pregnancy study. Rearrangement joined TRBV6-1 to TRBJ2-7; 6 matching bases give a weak D call of TRBD2. The DNA sequence is as follows: TGTGCCGCTGGGGCAGGGAGGAACGAGCAGTACTTC. Translation gives CAAGAGRNEQYF.